These 21 T cell receptor beta chains came from one sample sequenced in a study of monozygotic twins with inflammatory bowel disease. After re-calling the 5' RACE reads, TCRdb lists one entry per CDR3 protein, DNA absent. This repertoire includes about 210,000 distinct CDR3 sequences. The sample consisted of blood. The source of these receptors is a human donor with ulcerative colitis or Crohn's disease, or a healthy co-twin of an affected twin (not recorded which).

This chain uses TRBV5-5 with TRBJ2-3; the D call from TCRdb, TRBD1, cannot be confirmed without DNA. The V gene's germline CDR1 is SGHKS and CDR2 YYEKEE (reference sequence). This CDR3 is 16 amino acids long. CDR3 protein: CASSLAPGGYTDTQYF.

The V and J genes are TRBV20-1 and TRBJ1-1; the TCRdb call, TRBD1, lacks DNA for checking. CDR3 length: 14 residues. The germline V gene has CDR1 DFQATT and CDR2 SNEGSKA (reference sequence). The CDR3 spells CSANEGGPVTEAFF.

This chain uses TRBV19 with TRBJ1-3. The CDR3 has 14 residues. CDR1 LNHDA and CDR2 SQIVND come from the germline V gene (reference sequence). The CDR3 loop reads CASSRFLSGNTIYF.

This chain connects TRBV7-8 to TRBJ1-4. This CDR3 contains 15 residues. Germline lookup yields CDR1 SGHVS and CDR2 FQNEAQ. CDR3 sequence: CASSFSGATNEKLFF.

V and J are TRBV4-1 and TRBJ1-5. CDR1 is MGHRA, CDR2 YSYEKL, per germline. The CDR3 consists of 16 residues. The CDR3: CASSQEGASSNQPQHF.

The chain carries TRBV5-1 and TRBJ2-7; TCRdb's assignment of TRBD1 cannot be checked, as there is no DNA. Germline assignment: CDR1 SGHRS and CDR2 YFSETQ. The CDR3 consists of 15 residues. CDR3 residues: CASSLGGQGSNEQYF.

V and J are TRBV5-4 and TRBJ2-7; TCRdb proposes TRBD1, but this gene call is untestable without DNA. The CDR3 contains 17 residues. Germline V gene lookup returns CDR1 SGHNT and CDR2 YYREEE (reference sequence). The CDR3 is CASSPGQGPIRSLEQYF.

CDR3 amino acids: CASSFGTGRTYEQYF. The gene calls are TRBV6-5 and TRBJ2-7; checking the TCRdb D call of TRBD1 is not possible without DNA. The length of the CDR3 is 15 residues. Germline V gene data show CDR1 as MNHEY and CDR2 as SVGAGI.

The chain couples TRBV12-3 or TRBV12-4 to TRBJ2-7; without DNA, the TCRdb call of TRBD1 cannot be checked. The CDR3 is 17 residues long. The CDR3 loop is CASSWDRGKVFRYEQYF.

V usage is TRBV5-1 and J usage is TRBJ2-7. In germline, CDR1 is SGHRS, CDR2 YFSETQ. The CDR3 spans 15 residues. CDR3 in amino acids: CASSLGETSPYEQYF.

The chain's CDR3 is CSVGFRGINEQFF. This sequence joins TRBV29-1 and TRBJ2-1; absent DNA, TCRdb's TRBD1 call cannot be checked. The CDR3 spans 13 residues. Germline CDR1 and CDR2: SQVTM and ANQGSEA.

V usage is TRBV19 and J usage is TRBJ1-2; TCRdb's D gene call, TRBD1, goes unchecked for lack of DNA. The CDR3 loop spans 15 amino acids. Germline V gene lookup returns CDR1 LNHDA and CDR2 SQIVND (reference sequence). CDR3 residues: CASSPSGGPSYGYTF.

The V call is TRBV29-1, the J call TRBJ1-1. The CDR3 spans 11 residues. Germline-derived CDR1 and CDR2 are SQVTM and ANQGSEA. The CDR3 is CSVKRNTEAFF.

CDR3 sequence: CASSQVEGRGETQYF. The V call is TRBV4-1, the J call TRBJ2-5; the TCRdb call, TRBD2, lacks DNA for checking. Per germline, CDR1 MGHRA and CDR2 YSYEKL. The CDR3 totals 15 residues.

This chain links TRBV12-3 or TRBV12-4 with TRBJ2-1; TCRdb calls TRBD1, which cannot be checked without DNA. The CDR3 sequence is 12 residues long. CDR3 residues: CASSWTRGEQFF.

The chain couples TRBV5-1 to TRBJ1-1; TCRdb's D call, TRBD1, is unchecked because there is no DNA. There are 14 residues in the CDR3. Germline lookup yields CDR1 SGHRS and CDR2 YFSETQ. The CDR3 protein is CASSLGGANTEAFF. The full variable domain, completed using reference TRBV5-1 and TRBJ1-1, is KAGVTQTPRYLIKTRGQQVTLSCSPISGHRSVSWYQQTPGQGLQFLFEYFSETQRNKGNFPGRFSGRQFSNSRSEMNVSTLELGDSALYLCASSLGGANTEAFFGQGTRLTVV.

V gene TRBV12-3 or TRBV12-4 combines with J gene TRBJ2-1; TCRdb lists TRBD2, though no DNA is available to test this call. CDR3 length: 14 amino acids. CDR3 loop: CASTTSTLFNEQFF.

The chain has TRBV19 and TRBJ1-1; the TCRdb D gene call, TRBD1, has no DNA to confirm it. The CDR3 totals 15 residues. Germline V gene lookup returns CDR1 LNHDA and CDR2 SQIVND (reference sequence). This CDR3 is CASSSAKQANTEAFF.

CDR3 residues: CASSQWDTGEQYF. The J gene is TRBJ2-7, the V gene TRBV4-2; TCRdb's assignment of TRBD1 cannot be checked, as there is no DNA. Germline V lookup: CDR1 LGHNA, CDR2 YNFKEQ. This CDR3 is 13 amino acids long.

This chain joins TRBV29-1 and TRBJ1-1; TCRdb lists TRBD1, though no DNA is available to test this call. Looked up from germline, CDR1 is SQVTM and CDR2 is ANQGSEA. This CDR3 is built from 15 residues. The CDR3 reads CSVAPLTGSFTEAFF.

The chain joins TRBV7-6 to TRBJ1-6. CDR1 is SGHVS, CDR2 FNYEAQ, per germline. CDR3 length equals 14 residues. The CDR3 spells CASSLSGPVSPLHF. Using reference TRBV7-6 and TRBJ1-6 for the parts outside the CDR3, the full variable domain is GAGVSQSPRYKVTKRGQDVALRCDPISGHVSLYWYRQALGQGPEFLTYFNYEAQQDKSGLPNDRFSAERPEGSISTLTIQRTEQRDSAMYRCASSLSGPVSPLHFGNGTRLTVT.